This TCR beta chain is from a study of patients and donors after allogeneic stem cell transplantation (TCRdb year 2020). Library construction relied on RT-PCR. The data were produced on a NextSeq 550. TCRdb reworked the public reads: Q25 trimming with fastp, MiXCR clone assembly, productive beta chains retained. Each CDR3 protein appears once, grouped with its most common genes and DNA. Recorded for this sample are roughly 960,000 distinct CDR3 sequences; 18% of them occurred a single time. The ten largest clones capture around 6% of the sample. For this clonotype: The antigen this receptor binds is unknown. Base qualities are not recorded, but no much larger clone differs from it by a single base.

From the cysteine through the phenylalanine, the CDR3 covers 17 amino acids. Only CDR3 DNA remains: 51 bases, in frame from the first base. From a lookup of the germline V gene (reference sequence), CDR1 and CDR2 are DFQATT and SNEGSKA. V lost 5 bases and J lost 3 bases, and the count of bases not matched to a germline gene is 15. The V and J segments used are TRBV20-1 and TRBJ1-5; TRBD1 fits 8 bases in the junction. The TCR was taken from a human donor who was either an allogeneic HSCT recipient or a stem cell or donor lymphocyte infusion donor (not recorded which). It is not recorded whose cells these are; they may come from a transplant donor. Sequenced sample: blood, either unsorted or a sorted T cell fraction (not recorded which). The DNA sequence is given as TGCAGTGCTTCTAACACCAGGGGGCGAGTAAACAATCAGCCCCAGCATTTT. This yields the protein CSASNTRGRVNNQPQHF.